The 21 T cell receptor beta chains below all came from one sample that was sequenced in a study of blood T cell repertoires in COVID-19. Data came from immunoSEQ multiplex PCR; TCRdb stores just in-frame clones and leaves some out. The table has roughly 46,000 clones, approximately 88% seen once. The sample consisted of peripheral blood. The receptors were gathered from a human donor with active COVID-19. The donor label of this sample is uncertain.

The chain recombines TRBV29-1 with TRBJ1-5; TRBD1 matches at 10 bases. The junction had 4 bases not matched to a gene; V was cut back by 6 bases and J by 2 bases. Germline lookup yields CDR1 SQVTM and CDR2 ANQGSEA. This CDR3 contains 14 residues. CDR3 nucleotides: TGCAGCGTAGCGACAGGGGGCGGCAATCAGCCCCAGCATTTT. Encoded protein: CSVATGGGNQPQHF.

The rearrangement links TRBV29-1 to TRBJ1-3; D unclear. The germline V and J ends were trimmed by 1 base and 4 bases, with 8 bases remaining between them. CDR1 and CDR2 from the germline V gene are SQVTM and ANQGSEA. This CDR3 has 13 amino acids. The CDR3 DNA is TGCAGCGTTGAAGGGGAGGCAGGAAACACCATATATTTT. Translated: CSVEGEAGNTIYF.

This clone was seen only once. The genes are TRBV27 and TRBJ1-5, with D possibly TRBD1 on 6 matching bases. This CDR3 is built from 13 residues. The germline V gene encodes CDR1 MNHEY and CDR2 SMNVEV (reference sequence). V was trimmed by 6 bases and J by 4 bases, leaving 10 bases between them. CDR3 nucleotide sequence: TGTGCCAGCAGATGGACAGCGAATCAGCCCCAGCATTTT. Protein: CASRWTANQPQHF.

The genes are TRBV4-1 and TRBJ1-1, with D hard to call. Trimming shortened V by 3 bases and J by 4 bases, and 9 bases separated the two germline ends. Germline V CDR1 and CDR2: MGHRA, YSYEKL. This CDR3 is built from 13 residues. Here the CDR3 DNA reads TGCGCCAGCAGCCAGGTCGCGGGCACTGAAGCTTTCTTT. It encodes CASSQVAGTEAFF.

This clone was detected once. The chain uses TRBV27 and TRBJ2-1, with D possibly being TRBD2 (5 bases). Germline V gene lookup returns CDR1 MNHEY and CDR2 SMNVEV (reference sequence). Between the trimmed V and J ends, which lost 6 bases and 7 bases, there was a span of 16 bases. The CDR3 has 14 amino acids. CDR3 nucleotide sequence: TGTGCCAGCAGATCCTCGCTAGCTTCAAATGAGCAGTTCTTC. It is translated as CASRSSLASNEQFF.

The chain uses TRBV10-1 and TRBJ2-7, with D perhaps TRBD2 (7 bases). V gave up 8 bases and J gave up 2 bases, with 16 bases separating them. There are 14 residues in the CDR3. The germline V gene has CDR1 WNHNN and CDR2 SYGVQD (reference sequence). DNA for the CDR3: TGCGCCAGCGTTGGCGGGGGCAGCACCTACGAGCAGTACTTC. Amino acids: CASVGGGSTYEQYF.

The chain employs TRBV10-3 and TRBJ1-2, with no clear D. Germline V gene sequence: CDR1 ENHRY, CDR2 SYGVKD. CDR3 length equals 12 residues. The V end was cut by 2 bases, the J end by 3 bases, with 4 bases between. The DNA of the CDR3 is TGTGCCATCAGTGAGACGGACTATGGCTACACCTTC. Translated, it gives CAISETDYGYTF.

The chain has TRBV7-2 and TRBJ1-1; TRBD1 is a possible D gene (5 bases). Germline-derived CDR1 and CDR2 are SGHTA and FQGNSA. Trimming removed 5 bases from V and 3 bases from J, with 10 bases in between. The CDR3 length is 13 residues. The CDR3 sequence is CASSLQGYTEAFF. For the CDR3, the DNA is TGTGCCAGCAGCCTTCAGGGTTACACTGAAGCTTTCTTT.

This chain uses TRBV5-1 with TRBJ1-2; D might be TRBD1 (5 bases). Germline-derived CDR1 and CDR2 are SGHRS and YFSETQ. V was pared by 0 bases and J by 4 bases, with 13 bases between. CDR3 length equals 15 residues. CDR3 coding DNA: TGCGCCAGCAGCTTGGGGGGGGTCCCCCTCTATGGCTACACCTTC. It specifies CASSLGGVPLYGYTF.

The CDR3 DNA follows: TGTGCCAGCAGCGTCAGGACTAGGAGTTCAGATACGCAGTATTTT. This encodes CASSVRTRSSDTQYF. The V gene is TRBV9, the J gene TRBJ2-3, with 7 bases lining up with TRBD2. There are 15 residues in the CDR3. From germline, CDR1 is SGDLS and CDR2 YYNGEE. V trimming: 2 bases; J trimming: 4 bases; junction bases outside the gene matches: 7. Drawing the rest from reference TRBV9 and TRBJ2-3, the complete variable domain is DSGVTQTPKHLITATGQRVTLRCSPRSGDLSVYWYQQSLDQGLQFLIQYYNGEERAKGNILERFSAQQFPDLHSELNLSSLELGDSALYFCASSVRTRSSDTQYFGPGTRLTVL.

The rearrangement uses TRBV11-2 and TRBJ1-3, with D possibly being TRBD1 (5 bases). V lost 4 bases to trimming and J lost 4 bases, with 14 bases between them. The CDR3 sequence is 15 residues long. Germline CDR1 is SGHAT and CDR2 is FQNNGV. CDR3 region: CASSSDTLEGNTIYF. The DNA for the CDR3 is TGTGCCAGCAGCTCGGACACTTTGGAAGGAAACACCATATATTTT.

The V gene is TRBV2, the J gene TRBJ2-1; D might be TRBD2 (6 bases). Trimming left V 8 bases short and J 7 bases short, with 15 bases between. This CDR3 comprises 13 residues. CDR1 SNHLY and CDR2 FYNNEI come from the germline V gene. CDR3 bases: TGTGCCAGCCGACGGGAGATTATGAATGAGCAGTTCTTC. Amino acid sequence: CASRREIMNEQFF.

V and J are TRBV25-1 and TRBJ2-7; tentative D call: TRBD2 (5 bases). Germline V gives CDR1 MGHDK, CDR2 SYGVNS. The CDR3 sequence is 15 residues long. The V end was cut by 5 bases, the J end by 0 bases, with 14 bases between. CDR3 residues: CASSSGRESSYEQYF. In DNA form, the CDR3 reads TGTGCCAGCAGTTCCGGACGGGAAAGCTCCTACGAGCAGTACTTC.

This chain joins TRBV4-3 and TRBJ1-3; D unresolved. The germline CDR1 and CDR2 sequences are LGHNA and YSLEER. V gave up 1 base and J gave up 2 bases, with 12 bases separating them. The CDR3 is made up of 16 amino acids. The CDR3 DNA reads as TGCGCCAGCAGCCAAGGGAATTCCGGGGCTGGAAACACCATATATTTT. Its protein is CASSQGNSGAGNTIYF.

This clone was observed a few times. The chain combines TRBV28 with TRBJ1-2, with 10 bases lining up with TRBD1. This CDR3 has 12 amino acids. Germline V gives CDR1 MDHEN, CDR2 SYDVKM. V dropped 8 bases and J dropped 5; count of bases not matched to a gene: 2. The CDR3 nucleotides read TGTGCCAGCGGGGACAGGGGATATGGCTACACCTTC. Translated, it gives CASGDRGYGYTF.

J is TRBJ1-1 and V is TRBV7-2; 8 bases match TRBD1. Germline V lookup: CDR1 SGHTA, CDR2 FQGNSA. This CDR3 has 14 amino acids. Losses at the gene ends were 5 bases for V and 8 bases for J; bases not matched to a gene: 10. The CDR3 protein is CASSHSGTGVEAFF. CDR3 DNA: TGTGCCAGCAGCCATTCCGGGACAGGAGTAGAAGCTTTCTTT.

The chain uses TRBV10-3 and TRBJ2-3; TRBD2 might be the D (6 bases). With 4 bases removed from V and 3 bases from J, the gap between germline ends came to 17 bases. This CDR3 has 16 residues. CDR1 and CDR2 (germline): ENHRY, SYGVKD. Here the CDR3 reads CAISGVSGGRTDTQYF. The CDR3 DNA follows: TGTGCCATCAGTGGGGTGAGCGGAGGGAGAACAGATACGCAGTATTTT.

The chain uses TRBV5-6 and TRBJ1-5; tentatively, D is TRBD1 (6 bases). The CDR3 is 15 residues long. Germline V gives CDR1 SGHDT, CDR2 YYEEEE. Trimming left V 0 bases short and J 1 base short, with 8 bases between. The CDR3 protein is CASSLVGQSNQPQHF. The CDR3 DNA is TGTGCCAGCAGCTTGGTAGGACAGAGCAATCAGCCCCAGCATTTT. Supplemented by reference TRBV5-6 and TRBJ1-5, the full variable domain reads DAGVTQSPTHLIKTRGQQVTLRCSPKSGHDTVSWYQQALGQGPQFIFQYYEEEERQRGNFPDRFSGHQFPNYSSELNVNALLLGDSALYLCASSLVGQSNQPQHFGDGTRLSIL.

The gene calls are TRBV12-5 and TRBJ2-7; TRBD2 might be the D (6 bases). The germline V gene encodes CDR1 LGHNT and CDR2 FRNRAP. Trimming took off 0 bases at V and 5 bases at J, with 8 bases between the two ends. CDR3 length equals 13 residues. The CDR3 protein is CASGLVRGNEQYF. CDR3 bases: TGTGCTAGTGGTTTGGTACGGGGGAACGAGCAGTACTTC.

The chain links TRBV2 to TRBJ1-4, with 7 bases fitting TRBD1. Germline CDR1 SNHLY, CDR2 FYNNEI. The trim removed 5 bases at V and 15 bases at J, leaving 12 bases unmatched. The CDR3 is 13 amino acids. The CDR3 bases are TGTGCCAGCAGTTCGGACAGGCATTATCGGGTGTTTTTT. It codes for CASSSDRHYRVFF.

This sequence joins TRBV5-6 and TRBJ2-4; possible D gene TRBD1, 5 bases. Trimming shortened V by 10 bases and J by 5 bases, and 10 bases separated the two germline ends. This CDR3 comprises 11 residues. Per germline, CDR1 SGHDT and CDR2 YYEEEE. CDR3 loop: CAPQTENIQYF. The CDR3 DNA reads TGTGCCCCACAGACAGAAAACATTCAGTACTTC.